The 26 T cell receptor beta chains given below trace back to one sample, sequenced in a study of T-cell memory formation after mild COVID-19. MiXCR, applied by TCRdb to the 5' RACE reads, yields one record per CDR3 protein. Seen here are fewer than 300,000 distinct CDR3 sequences, under 20% observed once, and the top ten hold more than 20%. The sequencing sample was made of PBMCs or a T cell subset sorted from them (not recorded which). These receptors were obtained from a man aged 18-30 years who had mild COVID-19 (a few samples of this study predate the infection). Cell type and time point are not known.

The chain employs TRBV6-5 and TRBJ2-1; D tentatively reads TRBD1 or TRBD2 (5 bases each). Deletions cut 3 bases from V and 6 bases from J, with 12 bases between. The germline V gene encodes CDR1 MNHEY and CDR2 SVGAGI. The CDR3 runs 14 residues. CDR3 DNA sequence: TGTGCCAGCAGTTATTACCGGGACCTCAATGAGCAGTTCTTC. It yields the protein CASSYYRDLNEQFF.

This clonotype was seen more than once but under ten times. V gene TRBV19 combines with J gene TRBJ1-4; D call uncertain. The germline gives CDR1 LNHDA, CDR2 SQIVND (reference sequence). V shed 7 bases and J shed 8 bases, with 14 bases lying between them. This CDR3 is built from 13 residues. As DNA, the CDR3 is TGTGCCAGTAAATCCCAGGAGAAGGAAAAACTGTTTTTT. As protein: CASKSQEKEKLFF.

The chain joins TRBV2 to TRBJ2-6; D gene ambiguous. This CDR3 contains 15 residues. Germline CDR1 SNHLY, CDR2 FYNNEI. V dropped 3 bases and J dropped 1 base, with 7 bases sitting between them. CDR3 amino acids: CASSDPRSGANVLTF. For the CDR3, the DNA is TGTGCCAGCAGTGATCCCCGGTCTGGGGCCAACGTCCTGACTTTC.

V gene TRBV5-6 combines with J gene TRBJ1-4; TRBD1 is a possible D gene (6 bases). Trimming stripped 1 base from V and 3 bases from J, with 10 bases between. The CDR3 has 15 amino acids. Germline V CDR1 and CDR2: SGHDT, YYEEEE. The CDR3 sequence is CASSLPEGANEKLFF. CDR3 sequence (DNA): TGTGCCAGCAGCTTGCCGGAGGGGGCTAATGAAAAACTGTTTTTT.

The chain joins TRBV28 to TRBJ1-1; D may be TRBD1 (5 bases). V dropped 3 bases and J dropped 4 bases, with 18 bases sitting between them. Germline CDR1 is MDHEN and CDR2 is SYDVKM. There are 16 residues in the CDR3. The CDR3 spells CASSLWGLGVVTEAFF. The CDR3 DNA reads TGTGCCAGCAGTTTGTGGGGGTTAGGTGTAGTCACTGAAGCTTTCTTT.

This clonotype has only a few counts. The V and J genes are TRBV11-2 and TRBJ2-7; 8 bases match TRBD1. The CDR3 sequence is 13 residues long. Germline-derived CDR1 and CDR2 are SGHAT and FQNNGV. Unmatched junction bases numbered 1, after V lost 4 bases and J lost 2 bases. CDR3 sequence (DNA): TGTGCCAGCAGCTGGGACAGGACCTACGAGCAGTACGTC. Its translation: CASSWDRTYEQYV.

In its sample, this clonotype was seen a few times. The V and J genes are TRBV27 and TRBJ2-1, with unresolved D. CDR3 length: 16 residues. Germline values: CDR1 MNHEY, CDR2 SMNVEV (reference sequence). Trimming removed 1 base at V and 4 bases at J, with 14 bases between. The CDR3 DNA is TGTGCCAGCAGTTTATTCGGCCCAGTAAGGTACAATGAGCAGTTCTTC. This sequence encodes CASSLFGPVRYNEQFF.

The chain recombines TRBV4-2 with TRBJ1-5, with no clear D. CDR3 size: 13 residues. Trimming removed 1 base from V and 5 bases from J, with 6 bases in between. The V gene's germline CDR1 is LGHNA and CDR2 YNFKEQ. Here the CDR3 reads CASSQVGHQPQHF. The CDR3, as DNA: TGTGCCAGCAGCCAAGTTGGGCATCAGCCCCAGCATTTT.

This chain connects TRBV18 to TRBJ1-2, with D possibly matching TRBD1 (5 bases). This CDR3 has 15 amino acids. Germline values: CDR1 KGHSH, CDR2 LQKENI. V was trimmed by 2 bases and J by 0 bases, leaving 10 bases between them. CDR3 residues: CASSPEGNANYGYTF. The CDR3 DNA is TGTGCCAGCTCACCAGAGGGGAACGCTAACTATGGCTACACCTTC.

The rearrangement uses TRBV20-1 and TRBJ1-4; 10 positions match TRBD1. CDR1 is DFQATT and CDR2 is SNEGSKA in the germline V gene (reference sequence). This CDR3 region has 13 residues. The CDR3 coding sequence is TGCAGCGGGACAGGGGAGTTCCGTGAAAAACTGTTTTTT. It translates to CSGTGEFREKLFF.

The sample holds a few counts of this clonotype. The chain employs TRBV7-9 and TRBJ2-1; D might be TRBD2 (6 bases). Trimming took 5 bases from V and 4 from J, leaving 12 bases between them. CDR3 length: 14 residues. The germline gives CDR1 SEHNR, CDR2 FQNEAQ (reference sequence). CDR3 bases: TGTGCCAGCAGCCGGGACGGGACTTACAATGAGCAGTTCTTC. This sequence encodes CASSRDGTYNEQFF. Using reference TRBV7-9 and TRBJ2-1 for the parts outside the CDR3, the full variable domain is DTGVSQNPRHKITKRGQNVTFRCDPISEHNRLYWYRQTLGQGPEFLTYFQNEAQLEKSRLLSDRFSAERPKGSFSTLEIQRTEQGDSAMYLCASSRDGTYNEQFFGPGTRLTVL.

The sample holds a few counts of this clonotype. J is TRBJ2-7 and V is TRBV5-1; TRBD1 matches at 8 bases. Germline values: CDR1 SGHRS, CDR2 YFSETQ. Losses at the gene ends were 5 bases for V and 4 bases for J; bases not matched to a gene: 11. This CDR3 region has 15 residues. In DNA form, the CDR3 reads TGCGCCAGCAGGCCAGGGGGCGAAAGTCCTTACGAGCAGTACTTC. As protein: CASRPGGESPYEQYF.

This clonotype was seen repeatedly, ten times or more. The chain couples TRBV29-1 to TRBJ2-5; D perhaps matches TRBD1 (5 bases). Trimming removed 4 bases from V and 3 bases from J, with 9 bases in between. Germline V gene data show CDR1 as SQVTM and CDR2 as ANQGSEA. The CDR3 totals 12 residues. In DNA, the CDR3 is TGCAGCGTTGGGACAACCGAAGAGACCCAGTACTTC. It translates to CSVGTTEETQYF.

The chain recombines TRBV7-8 with TRBJ1-1; TRBD1 agrees at 9 bases. Losses at the gene ends were 5 bases for V and 7 bases for J; bases not matched to a gene: 8. The CDR3 contains 14 residues. Germline V gene data show CDR1 as SGHVS and CDR2 as FQNEAQ. CDR3 sequence reads: CASSPLTGGGEAFF. In DNA, the CDR3 is TGTGCCAGCAGCCCCCTAACAGGGGGCGGTGAAGCTTTCTTT.

This rearrangement joins TRBV2 to TRBJ2-3, with D unresolved. Germline assignment: CDR1 SNHLY and CDR2 FYNNEI. Trimming removed 7 bases at V and 0 bases at J, with 5 bases between. This CDR3 comprises 12 residues. The DNA of the CDR3 is TGTGCCAGCATGAGAAGCACAGATACGCAGTATTTT. Translated, it gives CASMRSTDTQYF.

This clonotype was picked up a small number of times. This rearrangement joins TRBV10-3 to TRBJ1-1; D is undetermined. Germline loops: CDR1 ENHRY, CDR2 SYGVKD. Trimming took 6 bases from V and 0 from J, leaving 8 bases between them. The CDR3 runs to 13 residues. CDR3 nucleotide sequence: TGTGCCATCAGCGCAGAGCTGAACACTGAAGCTTTCTTT. It yields the protein CAISAELNTEAFF.

V gene TRBV20-1 combines with J gene TRBJ2-5; 14 nucleotides match TRBD2. The CDR3 has 15 residues. Trimming at V came to 5 bases and at J to 3 bases, leaving 5 bases not matched to a gene. Germline V lookup: CDR1 DFQATT, CDR2 SNEGSKA (reference sequence). The CDR3 here is CSAGLAGGIKETQYF. The CDR3 coding sequence is TGCAGTGCTGGACTAGCGGGGGGCATAAAAGAGACCCAGTACTTC.

The chain uses TRBV7-3 and TRBJ1-2; D call uncertain. V gave up 5 bases and J gave up 0 bases, with 7 bases separating them. The CDR3 is 13 amino acids. The germline V gene encodes CDR1 SGHTA and CDR2 FQGTGA. The CDR3 loop reads CASSANANYGYTF. In DNA form, the CDR3 reads TGTGCCAGCAGCGCTAATGCTAACTATGGCTACACCTTC. The full variable domain, completed using reference TRBV7-3 and TRBJ1-2, is GAGVSQTPSNKVTEKGKYVELRCDPISGHTALYWYRQSLGQGPEFLIYFQGTGAADDSGLPNDRFFAVRPEGSVSTLKIQRTERGDSAVYLCASSANANYGYTFGSGTRLTVV.

This clonotype came up a few times. This rearrangement joins TRBV9 to TRBJ2-2; 7 nucleotides align to TRBD1. The ends lost 2 bases at V and 6 bases at J; junction bases unmatched: 7. The germline V gene encodes CDR1 SGDLS and CDR2 YYNGEE. The CDR3 contains 15 residues. CDR3 sequence reads: CASSVRRQGPGELFF. Here the CDR3 DNA reads TGTGCCAGCAGCGTTCGAAGACAGGGCCCCGGGGAGCTGTTTTTT.

This clonotype was observed many times. The V and J genes are TRBV4-3 and TRBJ2-5, with unresolved D. This CDR3 is 15 amino acids long. The ends were cut back, 0 bases at V and 1 base at J, with 9 bases in the middle. Germline loops: CDR1 LGHNA, CDR2 YSLEER. The CDR3 DNA reads TGCGCCAGCAGCCAAGACTGGCAGCGCCAAGAGACCCAGTACTTC. It yields the protein CASSQDWQRQETQYF.

V gene TRBV7-8 combines with J gene TRBJ2-3; tentatively, D is TRBD2 (5 bases). The CDR3 is 14 residues long. The V gene lost 3 bases and the J gene lost 0 bases, with 7 bases spanning the gap. Germline V gene sequence: CDR1 SGHVS, CDR2 FQNEAQ. CDR3 in DNA: TGTGCCAGCAGCTTTCGGGATAGCACAGATACGCAGTATTTT. It specifies CASSFRDSTDTQYF.

The CDR3 is CASSFWTGFVTDTQYF. CDR3 sequence (DNA): TGCGCCAGCAGCTTCTGGACAGGGTTTGTCACAGATACGCAGTATTTT. The chain recombines TRBV5-1 with TRBJ2-3, with TRBD1 matching over 8 bases. This CDR3 has 16 amino acids. Trimming at V came to 2 bases and at J to 2 bases, leaving 7 bases not matched to a gene. Germline V gives CDR1 SGHRS, CDR2 YFSETQ.

In this sample, this clonotype turned up a few times. This chain connects TRBV20-1 to TRBJ2-1; 7 bases map to TRBD2. There are 16 residues in the CDR3. J lost 5 bases, V lost 1 base, and 11 bases had no gene match. The germline V gene has CDR1 DFQATT and CDR2 SNEGSKA (reference sequence). The CDR3 reads CSARGRWLADHNEQFF. The CDR3 DNA reads TGCAGTGCTAGAGGCAGATGGCTAGCGGACCACAATGAGCAGTTCTTC.

The chain combines TRBV5-1 with TRBJ1-4; the D gene is possibly TRBD1 (6 bases). Trimming left V 1 base short and J 2 bases short, with 9 bases between. CDR1 and CDR2 from the germline V gene are SGHRS and YFSETQ. CDR3 length equals 15 residues. This CDR3 reads CASSLRGHTNEKLFF. CDR3 bases: TGCGCCAGCAGCTTGAGGGGACACACTAATGAAAAACTGTTTTTT.

This chain uses TRBV7-2 with TRBJ1-1; no clear D gene. The CDR3 extends over 13 amino acids. Germline CDR1 SGHTA, CDR2 FQGNSA. V lost 5 bases to trimming and J lost 3 bases, with 10 bases between them. CDR3 nucleotides: TGTGCCAGCAGCCCGAAGGAGGACACTGAAGCTTTCTTT. Translation: CASSPKEDTEAFF.

This clonotype has only a few counts. V usage is TRBV7-3 and J usage is TRBJ2-1, with TRBD1 matching over 9 bases. The V gene end was trimmed by 6 bases and the J gene end by 5 bases; junction bases not matched to a gene: 8. The CDR3 is 15 amino acids. The V gene's germline CDR1 is SGHTA and CDR2 FQGTGA. CDR3 in amino acids: CASRETGGRDNEQFF. For the CDR3, the DNA is TGTGCCAGCAGGGAAACAGGGGGCCGGGACAATGAGCAGTTCTTC.